The rows below give T cell receptor beta chains drawn from one sample of a study of OX40 agonist ivuxolimab in advanced cancers. The protocol was immunoSEQ multiplex PCR, while the TCRdb copy is restricted to in-frame clones and leaves out a portion. The sample lists 55,000 to 65,000 clones, roughly 85% seen once, with approximately 0.33% in the top ten. Sequencing was performed on CD4+ or CD8+ T cells sorted from blood, taken in a trial of the OX40 agonist ivuxolimab. These receptors were taken from an adult with an advanced solid tumor such as melanoma, head and neck, liver or kidney cancer. Both conserved end residues are part of each CDR3. The order of the fields is D gene, J gene, clone size, V gene, CDR3 DNA, CDR3 protein. D genes are given only for firm matches. The size entry is marked missing in some rows and otherwise reads once, few, many or a size class.

>.|TRBJ1-4|.|TRBV19
TGTGCCAGTACGTGGACCAAAGAGGAAAAACTGTTTTTT
CASTWTKEEKLFF
>.|TRBJ1-2|.|TRBV6-6
TGTGCCAGCAGTTACGATTCCAGGGTGCGGGGCTACACCTTC
CASSYDSRVRGYTF
>.|TRBJ2-1|.|TRBV9
TGTGCCAGCAAGTCTAGCTGGAACAATGAGCAGTTCTTC
CASKSSWNNEQFF
>TRBD2|TRBJ2-2|.|TRBV11-2
TGTGCCAGCAGCCGGGGGGGCGGGGAGCTGTTTTTT
CASSRGGGELFF
>.|TRBJ2-5|few|TRBV18
TGTGCCAGCTCACCGGGACTTTACCAAGAGACCCAGTACTTC
CASSPGLYQETQYF
>.|TRBJ1-6|once|TRBV6-5
TGTGCCAGCAAACAGACAGAATTTAATTCACCCCTCCACTTT
CASKQTEFNSPLHF
>.|TRBJ1-6|.|TRBV27
TGTGCCAGCAGTTTCGACAGGAAAAGTTCACCCCTCCACTTT
CASSFDRKSSPLHF
>.|TRBJ1-3|.|TRBV5-1
TGCGCCAGCAGCTTCGACAGGTCCGGAAACACCATATATTTT
CASSFDRSGNTIYF
>.|TRBJ1-5|.|TRBV9
TGTGCCAGCAGCGTAGGGTCTGTAAATCAGCCCCAGCATTTT
CASSVGSVNQPQHF
>.|TRBJ2-5|.|TRBV29-1
TGCAGCGTTGACTACAGGGCCCAGACCCAGTACTTC
CSVDYRAQTQYF
>TRBD1|TRBJ2-5|few|TRBV5-1
TGCGCCAGCAGCTTGGGGTGGACAGGGAGGGAGACCCAGTACTTC
CASSLGWTGRETQYF
>.|TRBJ2-5|.|TRBV11-3
TGTGCCAGCAGCTTGGGAGAGACCCAGTACTTC
CASSLGETQYF
>TRBD2|TRBJ2-1|.|TRBV7-2
TGTGCCAGCAGCTTAGCGGGTGCGGGGGGCTACAATGAGCAGTTCTTC
CASSLAGAGGYNEQFF
>.|TRBJ2-7|.|TRBV6-5
TGTGCCAGCAGCGTGATGCAGGGACTCGAGCAGTACTTC
CASSVMQGLEQYF
>TRBD1|TRBJ2-7|.|TRBV10-3
TGTGCCATCAGTGCCAGGGGGCCGGGCGAGCAGTACTTC
CAISARGPGEQYF
>TRBD1|TRBJ2-7|once|TRBV5-1
TGCGCCAGCAGCTCTATGACCTTGGACAGGAGAAGCTCCTACGAGCAGTACTTC
CASSSMTLDRRSSYEQYF
>.|TRBJ1-1|.|TRBV7-9
TGTGCCAGCAGCTTCCGGGACATCGGTCTGAACACTGAAGCTTTCTTT
CASSFRDIGLNTEAFF
>TRBD1|TRBJ1-6|.|TRBV5-8
TGTGCCAGCAGCTTCTTGACAGGGCCGTCCTCACCCCTCCACTTT
CASSFLTGPSSPLHF
>.|TRBJ2-7|.|TRBV25-1
TGTGCCAGCAGACGGGACTCAGCCTACGAGCAGTACTTC
CASRRDSAYEQYF
>.|TRBJ1-2|.|TRBV7-9
TGTGCCAGCAGCTTAGCGAGTTCCATCTATGGCTACACCTTC
CASSLASSIYGYTF
>.|TRBJ1-5|few|TRBV6-1
TGTGCCGTCGTGACAGGCAATAGCAATCAGCCCCAGCATTTT
CAVVTGNSNQPQHF
>.|TRBJ2-7|.|TRBV6-1
TGTGCCAGCAGCTCGGGACTTTACGAGCAGTACTTC
CASSSGLYEQYF
>.|TRBJ2-7|.|TRBV6-5
TGTGCCAGCAGTTACTCTAACGGACTTCCCATGGAGCAGTACTTC
CASSYSNGLPMEQYF
>TRBD1|TRBJ1-2|.|TRBV6-1
TGTGCCAGCAGTGCCCGGGACAGAGCTAACTATGGCTACACCTTC
CASSARDRANYGYTF